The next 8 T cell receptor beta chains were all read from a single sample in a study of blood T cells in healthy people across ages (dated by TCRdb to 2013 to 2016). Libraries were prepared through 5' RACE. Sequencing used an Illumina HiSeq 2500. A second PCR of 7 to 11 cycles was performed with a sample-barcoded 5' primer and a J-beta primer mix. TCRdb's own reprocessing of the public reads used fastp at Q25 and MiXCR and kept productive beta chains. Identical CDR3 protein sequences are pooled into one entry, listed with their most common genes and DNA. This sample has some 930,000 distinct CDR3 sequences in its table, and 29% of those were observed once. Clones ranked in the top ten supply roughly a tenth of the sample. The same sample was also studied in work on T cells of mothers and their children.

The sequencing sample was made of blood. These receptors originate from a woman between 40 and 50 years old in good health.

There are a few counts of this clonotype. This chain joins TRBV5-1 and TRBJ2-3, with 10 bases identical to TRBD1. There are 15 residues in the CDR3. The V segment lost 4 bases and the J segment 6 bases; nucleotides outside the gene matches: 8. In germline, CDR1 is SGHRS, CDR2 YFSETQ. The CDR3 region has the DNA TGCGCCAGCAGCATTGGGACAGGGGTGTCGGATACGCAGTATTTT. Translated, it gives CASSIGTGVSDTQYF.

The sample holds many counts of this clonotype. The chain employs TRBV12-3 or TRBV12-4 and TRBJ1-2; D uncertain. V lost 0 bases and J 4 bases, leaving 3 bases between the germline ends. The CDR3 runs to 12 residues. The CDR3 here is CASSLASYGYTF. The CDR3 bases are TGTGCCAGCAGTTTAGCCTCCTATGGCTACACCTTC.

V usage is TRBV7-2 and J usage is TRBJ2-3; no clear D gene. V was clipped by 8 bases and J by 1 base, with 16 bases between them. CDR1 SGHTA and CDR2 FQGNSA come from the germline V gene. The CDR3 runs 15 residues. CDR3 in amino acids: CASAQAISGTDTQYF. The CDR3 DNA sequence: TGTGCCAGCGCGCAGGCGATTTCAGGCACAGATACGCAGTATTTT.

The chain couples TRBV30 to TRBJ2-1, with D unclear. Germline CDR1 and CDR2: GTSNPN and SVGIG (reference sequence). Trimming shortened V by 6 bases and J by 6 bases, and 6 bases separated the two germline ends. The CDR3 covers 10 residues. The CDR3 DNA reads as TGTGCCTGCCTTTCCAATGAGCAGTTCTTC. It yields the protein CACLSNEQFF.

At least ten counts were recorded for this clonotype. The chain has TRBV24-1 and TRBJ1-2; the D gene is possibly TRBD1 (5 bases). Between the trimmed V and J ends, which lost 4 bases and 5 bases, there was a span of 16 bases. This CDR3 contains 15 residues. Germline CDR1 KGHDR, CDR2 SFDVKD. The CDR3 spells CATSENDGGRYGYTF. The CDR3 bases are TGTGCCACCAGTGAGAACGACGGGGGTCGGTATGGCTACACCTTC.

CDR3: CSATQGAGSQPQHF. The CDR3 nucleotides read TGCAGTGCCACACAGGGGGCGGGAAGTCAGCCCCAGCATTTT. The chain links TRBV20-1 to TRBJ1-5, with TRBD1 identical over 9 bases. This CDR3 region has 14 residues. The J segment lost 6 bases and the V segment lost 6 bases, leaving 9 bases of the junction unmatched. CDR1 is DFQATT, CDR2 SNEGSKA, per germline (reference sequence).

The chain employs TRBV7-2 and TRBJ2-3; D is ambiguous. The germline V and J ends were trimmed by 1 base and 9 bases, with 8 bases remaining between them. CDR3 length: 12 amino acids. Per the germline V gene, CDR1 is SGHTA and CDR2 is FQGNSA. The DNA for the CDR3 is TGTGCCAGCAGCTTAGGGGTCCGGACGCAGTATTTT. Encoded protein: CASSLGVRTQYF. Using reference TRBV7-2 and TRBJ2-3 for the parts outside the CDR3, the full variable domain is GAGVSQSPSNKVTEKGKDVELRCDPISGHTALYWYRQSLGQGLEFLIYFQGNSAPDKSGLPSDRFSAERTGGSVSTLTIQRTQQEDSAVYLCASSLGVRTQYFGPGTRLTVL.

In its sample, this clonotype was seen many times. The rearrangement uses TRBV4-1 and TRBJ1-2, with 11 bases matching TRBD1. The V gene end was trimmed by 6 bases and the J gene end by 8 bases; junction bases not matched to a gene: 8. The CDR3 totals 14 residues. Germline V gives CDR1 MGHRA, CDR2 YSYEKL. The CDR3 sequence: CASSWTGGAEGYTF. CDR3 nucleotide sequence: TGCGCCAGCAGTTGGACAGGGGGCGCGGAGGGCTACACCTTC.